Following are 18 T cell receptor beta chains from one sample sequenced in a study of post-analysis software for immune sequencing data. Libraries were made from TCR beta cDNA, and they carried unique molecular identifiers. TCRdb processed the PCR reads anew with MiXCR; each CDR3 protein has one entry. The sample carries about 540,000 distinct CDR3 sequences, 34% recorded once. Study outcomes and limitations: Compared with controls, patients had more of about five TRBV segments, including TRBV5-6, TRBV5-1 and TRBV20-1.

No antigen has been identified for these receptors. Sample: blood. The receptor source for this set is a girl aged 2 to 17 with multiple sclerosis.

This clonotype was seen only a few times. V usage is TRBV20-1 and J usage is TRBJ1-2, with a weak D call TRBD1 (5 bases). The CDR3 is 16 residues long. Germline V gene lookup returns CDR1 DFQATT and CDR2 SNEGSKA (reference sequence). Trimming shortened V by 0 bases and J by 5 bases, and 19 bases separated the two germline ends. The CDR3 region has the DNA TGCAGTGCTAGAGAGACGGGGACGAAAAGAGAGTATGGCTACACCTTC. It specifies CSARETGTKREYGYTF.

V and J are TRBV6-6 and TRBJ2-2; 9 bases align to TRBD1. The CDR3 runs to 14 residues. The germline V gene encodes CDR1 MNHNY and CDR2 SVGAGI (reference sequence). Trimming cost V 6 bases and J 3 bases; bases outside gene matches: 2. The CDR3 reads CASRRQGDTGELFF. Written as DNA, the CDR3 is TGTGCCAGCAGACGACAGGGGGACACCGGGGAGCTGTTTTTT.

This clonotype was observed many times. V gene TRBV29-1 combines with J gene TRBJ2-5; D uncertain. Germline V gene sequence: CDR1 SQVTM, CDR2 ANQGSEA. The CDR3 runs to 12 residues. V was clipped by 2 bases and J by 7 bases, with 11 bases between them. The CDR3 loop is CSVEISVGTQYF. CDR3 DNA sequence: TGCAGCGTTGAAATATCTGTTGGGACCCAGTACTTC.

The rearrangement joins TRBV6-5 to TRBJ2-5; perhaps TRBD1 as D (6 bases). V was trimmed by 7 bases and J by 3 bases, leaving 15 bases between them. There are 14 residues in the CDR3. The germline V gene has CDR1 MNHEY and CDR2 SVGAGI. CDR3 nucleotide sequence: TGTGCCAGCACCCCACAGGGTCGAGAAGAGACCCAGTACTTC. Protein sequence: CASTPQGREETQYF.

The gene calls are TRBV15 and TRBJ2-2; D is possibly TRBD2 (6 bases). In germline, CDR1 is LNHNV, CDR2 YYDKDF (reference sequence). Trimming cost V 2 bases and J 6 bases, with 13 bases left between them. This CDR3 spans 15 amino acids. DNA of the CDR3: TGTGCCACCAGCAGACCCGGGACTCCCCCCGGGGAGCTGTTTTTT. Its translation is CATSRPGTPPGELFF.

This chain connects TRBV6-6 to TRBJ2-7; tentative D call: TRBD2 (6 bases). CDR3 size: 14 residues. In germline, CDR1 is MNHNY, CDR2 SVGAGI (reference sequence). Trimming stripped 6 bases from V and 4 bases from J, with 16 bases between. CDR3 protein: CASRVTSNHYEQYF. CDR3 nucleotide sequence: TGTGCCAGCAGGGTGACTAGTAACCATTACGAGCAGTACTTC.

The chain combines TRBV3-1 with TRBJ1-2, with D unresolved. Trimming stripped 4 bases from V and 3 bases from J, with 9 bases between. Germline loops: CDR1 LGHDT, CDR2 YNNKEL (reference sequence). CDR3 length equals 13 residues. The CDR3 DNA sequence: TGTGCCAGCAGCCGCCGGCGGGACTATGGCTACACCTTC. It codes for CASSRRRDYGYTF.

This rearrangement joins TRBV3-1 to TRBJ1-2, with TRBD1 identical over 9 bases. The trim removed 1 base at V and 6 bases at J, leaving 3 bases unmatched. Germline loops: CDR1 LGHDT, CDR2 YNNKEL (reference sequence). The CDR3 extends over 14 amino acids. CDR3 DNA: TGTGCCAGCAGCCAAGTACAGGGGGCCGATGGCTACACCTTC. It yields the protein CASSQVQGADGYTF.

J is TRBJ2-7 and V is TRBV2; 7 nucleotides match TRBD1. CDR1 and CDR2 (germline): SNHLY, FYNNEI. V lost 6 bases, J lost 2 bases, and 10 bases stayed unmatched. CDR3 length equals 15 residues. The CDR3: CASRATGDVTYEQYF. CDR3 DNA: TGTGCCAGCAGGGCTACAGGGGATGTGACCTACGAGCAGTACTTC.

This clonotype was recorded a few times. The CDR3 is CASSLPGPSNTGELFF. CDR3 sequence (DNA): TGTGCCAGCAGCTTACCGGGACCATCGAACACCGGGGAGCTGTTTTTT. This chain connects TRBV5-6 to TRBJ2-2; perhaps D is TRBD1 or TRBD2 (5 bases each). The CDR3 runs 16 residues. Trimming left V 2 bases short and J 0 bases short, with 11 bases between. Germline-derived CDR1 and CDR2 are SGHDT and YYEEEE.

The chain combines TRBV5-6 with TRBJ2-4, with 7 bases fitting TRBD1. Losses at the gene ends were 2 bases for V and 7 bases for J; bases not matched to a gene: 6. This CDR3 is 14 amino acids long. Germline CDR1 SGHDT, CDR2 YYEEEE. The CDR3 DNA sequence: TGTGCCAGCAGCTTCGGGACAGCCCAGAACATTCAGTACTTC. Translated: CASSFGTAQNIQYF.

This clonotype has just a few counts. The rearrangement joins TRBV10-3 to TRBJ2-3; D is possibly TRBD2 (6 bases). Trimming took 2 bases from V and 4 from J, leaving 13 bases between them. This CDR3 has 15 amino acids. CDR1 is ENHRY, CDR2 SYGVKD, per germline. The CDR3 DNA sequence: TGTGCCATCAGTGAGACGGGGGAGTGGGCAGATACGCAGTATTTT. This translates into CAISETGEWADTQYF.

This clonotype appeared a few times. The chain joins TRBV7-2 to TRBJ2-7; D not certain. The CDR3 has 11 residues. Trimming left V 3 bases short and J 5 bases short, with 5 bases between. CDR1 and CDR2 (germline): SGHTA, FQGNSA. In nucleotides, the CDR3 is TGTGCCAGCAGCTTTTCGCACGAGCAGTACTTC. Residues: CASSFSHEQYF.

This clonotype was detected only a few times. The chain is built from TRBV20-1 and TRBJ2-7, with a possible D match to TRBD1 (5 bases). Germline assignment: CDR1 DFQATT and CDR2 SNEGSKA (reference sequence). The CDR3 consists of 12 residues. V lost 6 bases, J lost 1 base, and 10 bases lay in between. DNA for the CDR3: TGCAGTGCCCAGAGGACATCCTACGAGCAGTACTTC. The encoded protein is CSAQRTSYEQYF.

This clonotype was detected a few times. The V and J genes are TRBV11-2 and TRBJ2-1; either TRBD1 or TRBD2 may supply D (6 bases each). Germline CDR1 is SGHAT and CDR2 is FQNNGV. The V gene lost 5 bases and the J gene lost 7 bases, with 24 bases spanning the gap. The CDR3 is 17 residues long. This CDR3 reads CASSEGGWGLNRNEQFF. The CDR3 DNA reads TGTGCCAGCAGCGAGGGGGGATGGGGCTTAAACAGGAATGAGCAGTTCTTC.

This chain uses TRBV5-1 with TRBJ1-6; TRBD1 aligns across 7 bases. The CDR3 spans 14 residues. Losses at the gene ends were 4 bases for V and 10 bases for J; bases not matched to a gene: 8. Germline CDR1 and CDR2: SGHRS and YFSETQ. The DNA for the CDR3 is TGCGCCAGCAGCCGAGACAGGGTGGGGTCACCCCTCCACTTT. It translates to CASSRDRVGSPLHF.

This CDR3 is CASSLAGRNQETQYF. As DNA, the CDR3 is TGCGCCAGCAGCTTGGCGGGACGGAACCAAGAGACCCAGTACTTC. This sequence joins TRBV5-1 and TRBJ2-5; tentatively, D is TRBD1 or TRBD2 (5 bases each). This CDR3 contains 15 residues. Germline V gene data show CDR1 as SGHRS and CDR2 as YFSETQ. V was cut by 0 bases and J by 0 bases, with 9 bases left in between.

The table lists this clonotype with a few counts. J is TRBJ2-1 and V is TRBV6-6, with 10 bases matching TRBD2. CDR1 is MNHNY, CDR2 SVGAGI, per germline (reference sequence). This CDR3 comprises 15 residues. Unmatched junction bases numbered 10, after V lost 5 bases and J lost 9 bases. The CDR3 region has the DNA TGTGCCAGCAGTCTTACTAGCGGGGAGCGGAGTGAGCAGTTCTTC. Translated, it gives CASSLTSGERSEQFF.